The source of this TCR beta chain is a study of T-cell reconstitution after alpha-beta-depleted transplantation in children. Study-level points and caveats: Reportedly, alpha-beta T cells present about two months post-transplant originated from several hundred expanded clones of graft origin. One year after transplant, T-cell counts and diversity came mostly from newly produced T cells. Several patients had high TCRbeta diversity at day 60; it came from surviving recipient T cells and thymic progenitors.

The CDR3 totals 13 residues. Germline V CDR1 and CDR2: DFQATT, SNEGSKA (reference sequence). The V gene lost 7 bases and the J gene lost 5 bases, with 17 bases spanning the gap. Unique molecular identifiers tagged the TCRbeta library. TCRdb analysed the PCR reads with MiXCR anew, one entry per CDR3 protein. The sample yields 780,000 or so distinct CDR3 sequences, 16% seen once. Remarks on this clonotype: What it recognizes is unknown.

This sequence originates from a male patient aged 10 to 17 who had a stem cell transplant for acute lymphoblastic leukemia, so the T cells may come from the graft donor. The starting material was PBMCs, mostly from graft donor cells, obtained 360 days after TCRalphabeta/CD19-depleted stem cell transplant. This chain links TRBV20-1 with TRBJ2-5; tentative D call: TRBD2 (5 bases). CDR3 sequence (DNA): TGCAGTGTGAACTACGACGCGGGTGAGACCCAGTACTTC. Translating it yields CSVNYDAGETQYF.